This T cell receptor (beta chain) was observed in a study of identical twins. TCRdb ran MiXCR on the 5' RACE reads and lists one entry per CDR3 protein. Of 1.5 million or so distinct CDR3 sequences in the sample, about 32% were seen once. Germline CDR1 reads SGDLS; CDR2 reads YYNGEE. The CDR3 is 17 residues long. Trimming cost V 2 bases and J 0 bases, with 14 bases left between them. The sample taken for sequencing was cord blood. The source is a newborn girl in good health. The rearrangement links TRBV9 to TRBJ1-4; tentative D call: TRBD1 (5 bases). As DNA, the CDR3 is TGTGCCAGCAGCGTGAGGGCAGGGTCATCAACTAATGAAAAACTGTTTTTT. Translating gives CASSVRAGSSTNEKLFF. Together with reference TRBV9 and TRBJ1-4, the CDR3 gives the full variable domain: DSGVTQTPKHLITATGQRVTLRCSPRSGDLSVYWYQQSLDQGLQFLIQYYNGEERAKGNILERFSAQQFPDLHSELNLSSLELGDSALYFCASSVRAGSSTNEKLFFGSGTQLSVL.